Listed below are T cell receptor beta chains from one sample, sequenced in a study of human T cells and chemical hapten exposure. TCRdb passed the RACE reads through MiXCR, listing each CDR3 protein once. The data hold some 200,000 distinct CDR3 sequences, with nearly 30% observed a single time. Sample: whole blood, taken in connection with sensitization to the hapten diphenylcyclopropenone (DPC). Receptors originate from a woman under 40 with alopecia areata. Some clones in this sample may be carry-over from other donors' samples. Each CDR3 is given with its conserved first and last residue. D genes are given only for firm matches. A row's size may be missing; if present it is once, few, many or a size class.

TRBV20-1	TRBD1	few	TRBJ1-2	CSASRQGGYTF	TGCAGTGCTAGTCGACAGGGTGGCTACACCTTC
TRBV2	-	-	TRBJ2-3	CASSAARGQDTQYF	TGTGCCAGCAGTGCCGCTAGGGGCCAGGATACGCAGTATTTT
TRBV9	-	few	TRBJ2-1	CASSVTTGTYSSYNEQFF	TGTGCCAGCAGCGTGACGACAGGCACCTACAGCTCCTACAATGAGCAGTTCTTC
TRBV15	-	-	TRBJ1-1	CATSRGGGAEAFF	TGTGCCACCAGCAGAGGGGGGGGGGCTGAAGCTTTCTTT
TRBV7-2	-	once	TRBJ2-3	CASSLAEGWGRNTQYF	TGTGCCAGCAGCTTAGCGGAAGGTTGGGGAAGGAATACGCAGTATTTT
TRBV12-3/TRBV12-4	-	-	TRBJ2-6	CASSFSPTGANVLTF	TGTGCCAGCAGTTTCTCGCCAACTGGGGCCAACGTCCTGACTTTC
TRBV28	-	few	TRBJ2-2	CASGPTRANTGELFF	TGTGCCAGCGGACCGACCCGGGCGAACACCGGGGAGCTGTTTTTT
TRBV28	-	few	TRBJ2-5	CASAPREETQYF	TGTGCCAGCGCCCCCCGGGAAGAGACCCAGTACTTC
TRBV20-1	-	few	TRBJ1-2	CSASVRSNYGYTF	TGCAGTGCTAGCGTGCGCTCTAACTATGGCTACACCTTC
TRBV27	-	few	TRBJ1-1	CASKISGITEAFF	TGTGCCAGCAAAATATCGGGGATCACTGAAGCTTTCTTT
TRBV29-1	-	-	TRBJ1-1	CSVATDMNTEAFF	TGCAGCGTTGCGACAGACATGAACACTGAAGCTTTCTTT
TRBV20-1	-	-	TRBJ1-2	CSAPGTTTNYGYTF	TGCAGTGCCCCCGGGACAACAACTAACTATGGCTACACCTTC